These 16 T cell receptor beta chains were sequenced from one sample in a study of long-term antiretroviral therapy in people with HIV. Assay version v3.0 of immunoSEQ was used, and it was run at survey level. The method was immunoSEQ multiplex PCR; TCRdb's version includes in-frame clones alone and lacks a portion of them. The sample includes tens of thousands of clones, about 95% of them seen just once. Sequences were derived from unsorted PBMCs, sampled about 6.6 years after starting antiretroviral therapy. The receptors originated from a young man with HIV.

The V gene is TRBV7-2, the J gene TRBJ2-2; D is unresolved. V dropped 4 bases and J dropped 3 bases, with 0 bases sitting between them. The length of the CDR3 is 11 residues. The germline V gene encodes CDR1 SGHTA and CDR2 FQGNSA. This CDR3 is CASSYTGELFF. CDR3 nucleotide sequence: TGTGCCAGCAGCTACACCGGGGAGCTGTTTTTT.

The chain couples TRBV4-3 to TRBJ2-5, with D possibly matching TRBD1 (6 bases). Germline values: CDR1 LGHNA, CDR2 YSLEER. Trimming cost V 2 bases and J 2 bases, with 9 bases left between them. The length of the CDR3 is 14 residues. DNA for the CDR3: TGCGCCAGCAGCCAAACGACAGGACAAGAGACCCAGTACTTC. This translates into CASSQTTGQETQYF.

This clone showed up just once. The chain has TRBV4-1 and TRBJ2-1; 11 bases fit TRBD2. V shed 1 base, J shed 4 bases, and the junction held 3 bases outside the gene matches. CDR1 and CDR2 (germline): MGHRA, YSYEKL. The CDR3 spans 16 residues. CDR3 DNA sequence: TGCGCCAGCAGCCAAGTGACTAGCGGGATATACAATGAGCAGTTCTTC. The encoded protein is CASSQVTSGIYNEQFF.

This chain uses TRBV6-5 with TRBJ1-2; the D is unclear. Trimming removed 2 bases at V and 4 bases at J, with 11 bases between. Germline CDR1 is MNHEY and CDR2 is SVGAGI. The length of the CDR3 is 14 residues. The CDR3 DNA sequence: TGTGCCAGCAGTTACGACCCAGTTGTCTATGGCTACACCTTC. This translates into CASSYDPVVYGYTF.

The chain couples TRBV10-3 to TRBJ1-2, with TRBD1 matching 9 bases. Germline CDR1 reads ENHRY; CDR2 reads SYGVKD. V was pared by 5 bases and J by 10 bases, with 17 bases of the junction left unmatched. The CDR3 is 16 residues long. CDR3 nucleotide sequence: TGTGCCATCAGTCCGGGACAGGGAACCCTTGTAGTTGACTACACCTTC. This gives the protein CAISPGQGTLVVDYTF.

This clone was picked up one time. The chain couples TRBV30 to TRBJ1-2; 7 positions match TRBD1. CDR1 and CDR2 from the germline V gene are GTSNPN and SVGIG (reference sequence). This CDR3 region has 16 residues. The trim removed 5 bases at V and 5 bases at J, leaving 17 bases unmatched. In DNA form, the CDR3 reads TGTGCCTGGCGATCATATCCTAGGACAGGCGGTTATGGCTACACCTTC. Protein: CAWRSYPRTGGYGYTF.

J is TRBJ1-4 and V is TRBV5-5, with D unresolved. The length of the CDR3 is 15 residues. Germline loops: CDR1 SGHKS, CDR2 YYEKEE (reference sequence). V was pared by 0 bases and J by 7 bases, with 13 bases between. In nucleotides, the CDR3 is TGTGCCAGCAGCTTGGCGGGGTTGCGTGGTGAAAAACTGTTTTTT. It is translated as CASSLAGLRGEKLFF. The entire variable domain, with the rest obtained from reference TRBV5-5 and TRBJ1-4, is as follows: DAGVTQSPTHLIKTRGQQVTLRCSPISGHKSVSWYQQVLGQGPQFIFQYYEKEERGRGNFPDRFSARQFPNYSSELNVNALLLGDSALYLCASSLAGLRGEKLFFGSGTQLSVL.

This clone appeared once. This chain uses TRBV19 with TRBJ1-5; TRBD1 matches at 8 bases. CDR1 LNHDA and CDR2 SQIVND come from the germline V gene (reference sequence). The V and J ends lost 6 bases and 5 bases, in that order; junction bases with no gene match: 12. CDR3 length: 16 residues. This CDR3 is CASSLLRQGRDQPQHF. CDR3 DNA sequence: TGTGCCAGTAGCCTCTTACGACAGGGGCGGGATCAGCCCCAGCATTTT.

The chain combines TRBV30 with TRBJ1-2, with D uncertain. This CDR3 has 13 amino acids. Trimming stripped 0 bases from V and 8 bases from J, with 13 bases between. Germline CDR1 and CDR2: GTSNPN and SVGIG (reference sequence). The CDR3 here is CAWSVLHRTGYTF. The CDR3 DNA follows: TGTGCCTGGAGTGTACTTCATAGGACCGGCTACACCTTC.

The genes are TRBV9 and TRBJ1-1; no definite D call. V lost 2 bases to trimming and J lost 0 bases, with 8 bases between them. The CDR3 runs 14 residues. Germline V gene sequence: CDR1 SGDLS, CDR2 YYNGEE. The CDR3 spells CASSVDGMNTEAFF. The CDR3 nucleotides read TGTGCCAGCAGCGTGGACGGCATGAACACTGAAGCTTTCTTT.

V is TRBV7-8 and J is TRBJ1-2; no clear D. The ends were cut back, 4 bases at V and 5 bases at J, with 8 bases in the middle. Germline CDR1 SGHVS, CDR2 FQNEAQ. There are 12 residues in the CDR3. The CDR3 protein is CASSSAGYGYTF. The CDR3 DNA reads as TGTGCCAGCAGCTCGGCGGGGTATGGCTACACCTTC.

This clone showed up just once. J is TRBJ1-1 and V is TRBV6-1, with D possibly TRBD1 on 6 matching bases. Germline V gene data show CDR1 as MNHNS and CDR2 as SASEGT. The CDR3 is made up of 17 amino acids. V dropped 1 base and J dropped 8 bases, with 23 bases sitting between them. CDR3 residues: CASSEGTVSLFGVEAFF. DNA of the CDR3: TGTGCCAGCAGTGAAGGGACAGTCAGCCTTTTTGGGGTGGAAGCTTTCTTT.

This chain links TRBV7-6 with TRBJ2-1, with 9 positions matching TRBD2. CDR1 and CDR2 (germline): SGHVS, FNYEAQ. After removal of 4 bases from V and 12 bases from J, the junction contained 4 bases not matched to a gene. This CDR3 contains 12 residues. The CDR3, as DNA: TGTGCCAGCAGCTCCTCTAGCGGGGCGCAGTTCTTC. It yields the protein CASSSSSGAQFF.

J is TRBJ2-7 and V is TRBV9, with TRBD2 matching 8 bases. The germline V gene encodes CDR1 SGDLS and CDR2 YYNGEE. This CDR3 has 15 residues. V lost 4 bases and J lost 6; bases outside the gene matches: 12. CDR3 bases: TGTGCCAGCAGCCCTGGGACTAGTGGACGGGGCGAGCAGTACTTC. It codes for CASSPGTSGRGEQYF.

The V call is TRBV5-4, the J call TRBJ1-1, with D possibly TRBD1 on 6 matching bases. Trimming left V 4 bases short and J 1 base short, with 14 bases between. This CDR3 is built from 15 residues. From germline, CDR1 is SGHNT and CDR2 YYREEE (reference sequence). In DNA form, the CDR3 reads TGTGCCAGCAGCCCCATGGGACAAACGAACACTGAAGCTTTCTTT. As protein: CASSPMGQTNTEAFF.

The CDR3 region is CASSLEFVGSGANVLTF. CDR3 DNA sequence: TGCGCCAGCAGCTTGGAGTTTGTAGGCTCTGGGGCCAACGTCCTGACTTTC. The rearrangement joins TRBV5-1 to TRBJ2-6; D uncertain. V lost 0 bases, J lost 0 bases, and 10 bases lay in between. CDR1 SGHRS and CDR2 YFSETQ come from the germline V gene. The CDR3 extends over 17 amino acids.